A selection of T cell receptor beta chains follows, all from one sample in a study of T cell changes during pregnancy in multiple sclerosis. Clones were sequenced by immunoSEQ multiplex PCR, and TCRdb holds only the in-frame ones, with some missing. This repertoire shows about 33,000 clones, over 80% found once; its top ten account for 2.5% to 3.5%. The sample in question was CD4+ T cells from peripheral blood mononuclear cells, obtained in the third trimester of pregnancy. The receptors stem from a female donor in good health, enrolled as a control in a pregnancy study. The CDR3 runs from the conserved cysteine through the conserved F or W. The D gene is left open where the match is weak. Size values are once, few and many counts, or a class for expanded clones, and some rows have none.

V gene	D gene	J gene	clone size	CDR3 DNA	CDR3 protein
TRBV7-8	TRBD1	TRBJ2-3	NA	TGTGCCAGCAGCAAACAGGGGAGCACAGATACGCAGTATTTT	CASSKQGSTDTQYF
TRBV19	NA	TRBJ1-1	few	TGTGCCAGTAGTATAGCCCTAGGGGGAGCGATGAACACTGAAGCTTTCTTT	CASSIALGGAMNTEAFF
TRBV2	TRBD1	TRBJ2-1	NA	TGTGCCAGCAGTGGTAGGACAGGGTTGGCCAATGAGCAGTTCTTC	CASSGRTGLANEQFF
TRBV7-2	NA	TRBJ2-5	NA	TGTGCCAGCAGCTTAATGGTGTGGGCCCCAGACCAAGAGACCCAGTACTTC	CASSLMVWAPDQETQYF
TRBV27	NA	TRBJ1-5	NA	TGTGCCAGCAGTCCACGAGATTGGGGCGGTCAGCCCCAGCATTTT	CASSPRDWGGQPQHF
TRBV5-1	NA	TRBJ2-7	NA	TGCGCCAGCAGCCCGGACGGACTTCGATACGAGCAGTACTTC	CASSPDGLRYEQYF
TRBV7-9	TRBD1	TRBJ2-2	few	TGTGCCAGCAAGTATGGACAGGGGAACACCGGGGAGCTGTTTTTT	CASKYGQGNTGELFF
TRBV19	NA	TRBJ1-6	NA	TGTGCCAGTAGTGTACAGGGTATTTCACCCCTCCACTTT	CASSVQGISPLHF
TRBV28	NA	TRBJ1-5	NA	TGTGCCAGCAGTTCGGGCAGGGTGGGGAATCAGCCCCAGCATTTT	CASSSGRVGNQPQHF
TRBV7-9	NA	TRBJ2-1	NA	TGTGCCAGCAGCTTACAAGCCTCGCGTTTAGTTGGCAATGAGCAGTTCTTC	CASSLQASRLVGNEQFF